This record covers a single T cell receptor (beta chain). As yet, its antigen is unknown. The sample is drawn from a study of cytomegalovirus exposure and HLA in healthy donors. The CDR3 runs to 14 residues. Germline V gene lookup returns CDR1 SQVTM and CDR2 ANQGSEA. Trimming removed 4 bases from V and 3 bases from J, with 13 bases in between. A multiplex PCR was run with 60 Vbeta primers and 13 Jbeta primers. The table came from immunoSEQ multiplex PCR; TCRdb's copy has only in-frame clones and leaves some out. The sample has under 200,000 clones, about four fifths seen once. General study findings and limits: The CMV antigen specificity of a few CMV-associated chains was confirmed through in vitro analysis.

This sequence joins TRBV29-1 and TRBJ2-1; D is perhaps TRBD2 (5 bases). The specimen sequenced was PBMCs. The TCR originated in a man aged 25-45 years in good health and CMV-seronegative. CDR3 coding DNA: TGCAGCGTTGTGGGGAGCCCAAACTACAATGAGCAGTTCTTC. This encodes CSVVGSPNYNEQFF.